A single sample gave rise to the 27 T cell receptor beta chains below, sequenced in a study of blood T cell repertoires in COVID-19. Here immunoSEQ multiplex PCR was the method, and the copy in TCRdb shows in-frame clones only, minus some. The sample has roughly 180,000 clones, under 85% seen once. The sequenced material came from peripheral blood. These receptors came from a human donor in a cohort sampled during active COVID-19.

The V gene is TRBV4-2, the J gene TRBJ1-1; unclear D gene. Looked up from germline, CDR1 is LGHNA and CDR2 is YNFKEQ. The CDR3 loop spans 14 amino acids. Trimming shortened V by 4 bases and J by 8 bases, and 17 bases separated the two germline ends. The CDR3 here is CASSLPNLGQEAFF. In DNA form, the CDR3 reads TGTGCCAGCAGCCTCCCAAACCTGGGCCAGGAAGCTTTCTTT.

The chain couples TRBV2 to TRBJ2-3, with 7 bases that match TRBD1. CDR3 length: 15 residues. The germline V gene encodes CDR1 SNHLY and CDR2 FYNNEI. J gave up 3 bases and V 5 bases, and 8 bases lay outside the gene matches. The CDR3 is CASSKGDRGTDTQYF. The CDR3, as DNA: TGTGCCAGCAGTAAAGGGGACAGAGGGACAGATACGCAGTATTTT.

This clone came up once. This rearrangement joins TRBV6-5 to TRBJ2-1, with D perhaps TRBD2 (5 bases). The CDR3 runs 15 residues. CDR1 is MNHEY and CDR2 is SVGAGI in the germline V gene. Trimming shortened V by 0 bases and J by 3 bases, and 9 bases separated the two germline ends. In nucleotides, the CDR3 is TGTGCCAGCAGTTACTCAGGGAGCGGCTACAATGAGCAGTTCTTC. Translation gives CASSYSGSGYNEQFF.

This rearrangement joins TRBV5-4 to TRBJ2-3; 10 nucleotides match TRBD2. Unmatched junction bases numbered 2, after V lost 4 bases and J lost 0 bases. The germline V gene encodes CDR1 SGHNT and CDR2 YYREEE (reference sequence). This CDR3 is built from 15 residues. The DNA of the CDR3 is TGTGCCAGCAGCACAGCGGGGGGGAGCACAGATACGCAGTATTTT. It specifies CASSTAGGSTDTQYF.

The rearrangement joins TRBV11-2 to TRBJ1-2; 9 nucleotides agree with TRBD1. V trimming: 9 bases; J trimming: 6 bases; junction bases outside the gene matches: 8. Germline values: CDR1 SGHAT, CDR2 FQNNGV. The CDR3 has 13 residues. The CDR3 DNA sequence: TGTGCCAGTAAACAGGGGGCGCGGGATGGCTACACCTTC. Translating gives CASKQGARDGYTF.

The V and J genes are TRBV3-1 (or the pseudogene TRBV3-2) and TRBJ2-1, with TRBD2 matching 9 bases. Trimming took 1 base from V and 7 from J; bases not matched to a gene: 8. The CDR3 covers 16 residues. Per germline, CDR1 LGHDT and CDR2 YNNKEL (reference sequence). CDR3 region: CASSQARLAGTNEQFF. CDR3 DNA sequence: TGTGCCAGCAGCCAAGCACGGCTAGCGGGGACGAATGAGCAGTTCTTC.

V gene TRBV6-6 combines with J gene TRBJ2-6, with 9 bases lining up with TRBD1. Looked up from germline, CDR1 is MNHNY and CDR2 is SVGAGI (reference sequence). The CDR3 is 18 amino acids. Unmatched junction bases numbered 11, after V lost 6 bases and J lost 2 bases. The CDR3 loop is CASRRRQGDKTGANVLTF. DNA of the CDR3: TGTGCCAGCAGACGACGACAGGGGGACAAGACTGGGGCCAACGTCCTGACTTTC.

This sequence joins TRBV3-1 (or the pseudogene TRBV3-2) and TRBJ2-1; TRBD1 agrees at 8 bases. Unmatched junction bases numbered 3, after V lost 3 bases and J lost 5 bases. Germline V gene data show CDR1 as LGHDT and CDR2 as YNNKEL (reference sequence). The CDR3 sequence is 14 residues long. CDR3 sequence: CASSQIRGHNEQFF. CDR3 in DNA: TGTGCCAGCAGCCAGATCAGGGGGCACAATGAGCAGTTCTTC.

This clone came up a few times. The chain employs TRBV2 and TRBJ2-7, with D perhaps matching TRBD1 (6 bases). Germline CDR1 is SNHLY and CDR2 is FYNNEI. This CDR3 region has 14 residues. The V gene lost 3 bases and the J gene lost 1 base, with 10 bases spanning the gap. CDR3 residues: CASSEDSFSYEQYF. The CDR3 nucleotides read TGTGCCAGCAGTGAGGACAGCTTTTCCTACGAGCAGTACTTC.

This rearrangement joins TRBV5-6 to TRBJ1-2; maybe TRBD1 (6 bases). From germline, CDR1 is SGHDT and CDR2 YYEEEE. The CDR3 extends over 15 amino acids. V lost 4 bases and J lost 6, with 19 bases in between. This CDR3 is CASSRGTGTGDGYTF. The CDR3 DNA reads TGTGCCAGCAGCAGGGGTACAGGGACGGGCGATGGCTACACCTTC.

V gene TRBV19 combines with J gene TRBJ2-1; 8 bases map to TRBD2. Germline CDR1 and CDR2: LNHDA and SQIVND (reference sequence). V was clipped by 4 bases and J by 3 bases; unmatched bases: 2. The CDR3 extends over 14 amino acids. CDR3 nucleotides: TGTGCCAGTAGTAGGCTAGCGGGCTACAATGAGCAGTTCTTC. Translation: CASSRLAGYNEQFF.

The rearrangement joins TRBV7-9 to TRBJ2-7, with a tentative D call TRBD1 (5 bases). This CDR3 has 13 amino acids. Trimming stripped 1 base from V and 5 bases from J, with 9 bases between. Germline CDR1 SEHNR, CDR2 FQNEAQ (reference sequence). CDR3 in DNA: TGTGCCAGCAGCTTAGAGGGGTTCAACGAGCAGTACTTC. Translating it yields CASSLEGFNEQYF.

Points on this clone: A junction end diverges from the germline sequence, so it may reflect a read error. The chain is built from TRBV6-1 and TRBJ2-1; D is undetermined. The CDR3 contains 15 residues. In germline, CDR1 is MNHNS, CDR2 SASEGT. The CDR3 is CASREGAGRINEQFF. The CDR3 coding sequence is TGTGCCAGCAGGGAAGGCGCAGGTCGGATCAATGAGCAGTTCTTC.

The chain has TRBV6-5 and TRBJ1-1; D is possibly TRBD1 (5 bases). The germline V and J ends were trimmed by 6 bases and 4 bases, with 12 bases remaining between them. CDR1 is MNHEY and CDR2 is SVGAGI in the germline V gene. The CDR3 length is 13 residues. CDR3 in amino acids: CASRIWGGTEAFF. CDR3 bases: TGTGCCAGCAGGATTTGGGGGGGCACTGAAGCTTTCTTT.

This chain links TRBV7-2 with TRBJ2-1; the D is unclear. V lost 7 bases, J lost 3 bases, and 10 bases lay in between. The CDR3 has 13 residues. The germline gives CDR1 SGHTA, CDR2 FQGNSA. CDR3 sequence (DNA): TGTGCCAGCAAAATAGCTGGCTACAATGAGCAGTTCTTC. Amino acids: CASKIAGYNEQFF.

CDR3 loop: CAWTKDRRNEKLFF. CDR3 coding DNA: TGTGCCTGGACCAAGGACAGGCGGAATGAAAAACTGTTTTTT. The chain links TRBV30 to TRBJ1-4; TRBD1 matches 7 bases. This CDR3 is built from 14 residues. The germline V gene encodes CDR1 GTSNPN and CDR2 SVGIG (reference sequence). The V and J ends lost 4 bases and 5 bases, in that order; junction bases with no gene match: 7.

J is TRBJ1-2 and V is TRBV6-6; TRBD1 matches 8 bases. V shed 2 bases and J 4 bases; nucleotides not matched to a gene: 9. Germline values: CDR1 MNHNY, CDR2 SVGAGI (reference sequence). The CDR3 is made up of 16 amino acids. The CDR3 coding sequence is TGTGCCAGCAGTTACCCCAACAGGGGGGGCTTCTATGGCTACACCTTC. Amino acids: CASSYPNRGGFYGYTF.

V usage is TRBV2 and J usage is TRBJ1-1, with D maybe TRBD1 (6 bases). Germline CDR1 reads SNHLY; CDR2 reads FYNNEI. The CDR3 is made up of 15 amino acids. V lost 7 bases, J lost 0 bases, and 15 bases lay in between. The CDR3: CASTLRTEMNTEAFF. The CDR3 region has the DNA TGTGCCAGCACCCTACGGACAGAGATGAACACTGAAGCTTTCTTT.

The chain joins TRBV6-6 to TRBJ1-1, with D tentatively TRBD1 (6 bases). Germline V lookup: CDR1 MNHNY, CDR2 SVGAGI (reference sequence). Trimming shortened V by 2 bases and J by 7 bases, and 8 bases separated the two germline ends. This CDR3 is built from 12 residues. In DNA form, the CDR3 reads TGTGCCAGCAGTTACCAGGGGATTGAAGCTTTCTTT. As protein: CASSYQGIEAFF.

This rearrangement joins TRBV5-1 to TRBJ2-3; D is possibly TRBD2 (5 bases). The CDR3 is 17 amino acids. The V end was cut by 2 bases, the J end by 3 bases, with 19 bases between. In germline, CDR1 is SGHRS, CDR2 YFSETQ. The CDR3 reads CASSFGLEAPRTDTQYF. The CDR3 region has the DNA TGCGCCAGCAGCTTTGGGTTGGAGGCGCCTAGGACAGATACGCAGTATTTT.

The rearrangement links TRBV11-2 to TRBJ2-2; TRBD1 agrees at 9 bases. With V trimmed by 0 bases and J by 4 bases, 9 bases remained unmatched. In germline, CDR1 is SGHAT, CDR2 FQNNGV. The CDR3 has 18 residues. CDR3 bases: TGTGCCAGCAGCTTAGAGACCCCCGGGACAGGGTTCACCGGGGAGCTGTTTTTT. It is translated as CASSLETPGTGFTGELFF.

The chain has TRBV7-2 and TRBJ2-5, with a weak D call TRBD2 (6 bases). Germline CDR1 reads SGHTA; CDR2 reads FQGNSA. The CDR3 runs 13 residues. V lost 1 base and J lost 5, with 8 bases in between. As DNA, the CDR3 is TGTGCCAGCAGCTTAGGTGGGAGGGAGACCCAGTACTTC. Translation: CASSLGGRETQYF. Filled out from reference TRBV7-2 and TRBJ2-5, the complete variable domain reads GAGVSQSPSNKVTEKGKDVELRCDPISGHTALYWYRQSLGQGLEFLIYFQGNSAPDKSGLPSDRFSAERTGGSVSTLTIQRTQQEDSAVYLCASSLGGRETQYFGPGTRLLVL.

The V gene is TRBV5-4, the J gene TRBJ2-5; unclear D gene. In germline, CDR1 is SGHNT, CDR2 YYREEE (reference sequence). This CDR3 is built from 13 residues. The germline V and J ends were trimmed by 1 base and 6 bases, with 10 bases remaining between them. The CDR3: CASSLYVLKTQYF. The DNA for the CDR3 is TGTGCCAGCAGCTTGTATGTCCTTAAGACCCAGTACTTC.

The V gene is TRBV28, the J gene TRBJ2-2; D ambiguous. The V end lost 3 bases, the J end lost 8 bases, and 7 bases lay between the germline ends. CDR1 is MDHEN and CDR2 is SYDVKM in the germline V gene. The CDR3 sequence is 12 residues long. The CDR3: CASSLSQGELFF. DNA for the CDR3: TGTGCCAGCAGTTTGTCCCAGGGGGAGCTGTTTTTT. Filled out from reference TRBV28 and TRBJ2-2, the complete variable domain reads DVKVTQSSRYLVKRTGEKVFLECVQDMDHENMFWYRQDPGLGLRLIYFSYDVKMKEKGDIPEGYSVSREKKERFSLILESASTNQTSMYLCASSLSQGELFFGEGSRLTVL.

This sequence joins TRBV19 and TRBJ1-1; D may be TRBD1 (6 bases). There are 13 residues in the CDR3. Germline V gives CDR1 LNHDA, CDR2 SQIVND (reference sequence). V was clipped by 6 bases and J by 4 bases, with 12 bases between them. The CDR3 reads CASSQQGITEAFF. The CDR3 DNA reads as TGTGCCAGTAGCCAACAGGGTATCACTGAAGCTTTCTTT.

The chain uses TRBV6-5 and TRBJ2-1, with TRBD2 matching over 11 bases. J lost 6 bases, V lost 6 bases, and 4 bases had no gene match. Germline-derived CDR1 and CDR2 are MNHEY and SVGAGI. The CDR3 has 14 amino acids. In DNA form, the CDR3 reads TGTGCCAGCAGCTGGACTAGCGGGCCCAATGAGCAGTTCTTC. Translated: CASSWTSGPNEQFF.

The chain carries TRBV10-2 and TRBJ2-3; a weak D match, TRBD2 (5 bases). Per germline, CDR1 WSHSY and CDR2 SAAADI. With 10 bases removed from V and 2 bases from J, the gap between germline ends came to 22 bases. The length of the CDR3 is 16 residues. The DNA for the CDR3 is TGCGCCACCTCAAGGCCCAGCGGAATAGACACAGATACGCAGTATTTT. Translation: CATSRPSGIDTDTQYF.